This T cell receptor beta chain was identified during a study of beta chain features in type 1 diabetes. Study-wide context: Fewer than 140,000,000 sorted cells were examined across all samples.

This clone was detected only a few times. The antigen remains unidentified. Of the isolated RNA, all was reverse transcribed, and so the sequenced material was expressed TCRB transcripts. Assay: immunoSEQ multiplex PCR; the TCRdb copy retains only in-frame clones and omits some. The sample shows approximately 280,000 clones, 15% of them seen only once. Study outcomes and limitations: Researchers report that Type 1 diabetes patients had moderately but significantly shorter TCRB CDR3s across all four CD4+ subsets.

The CDR3 runs to 14 residues. CDR1 MNHNY and CDR2 SVGAGI come from the germline V gene (reference sequence). V shed 2 bases and J 4 bases; nucleotides not matched to a gene: 3. The sample taken for sequencing was naive CD4+ T cells from blood. This sequence joins TRBV6-6 and TRBJ2-7; 9 bases line up with TRBD1. This sequence originates from a man between 18 and 35 years old with type 1 diabetes. CDR3: CASSYGDRVYEQYF. For the CDR3, the DNA is TGTGCCAGCAGTTACGGGGACAGGGTATACGAGCAGTACTTC.